This T cell receptor (beta chain) was captured in a study of blood T cell repertoires in COVID-19. Study details: Samples of COVID-19 (acute and convalescent) were obtained from the United States, Italy and Spain. PBMCs, B-cell-depleted T cells, or T cells provided the cDNA or gDNA that made up the material.

V was clipped by 3 bases and J by 5 bases, with 16 bases between them. Germline values: CDR1 SEHNR, CDR2 FQNEAQ (reference sequence). CDR3 length: 15 amino acids. Authors' methods: How many nucleated cells were present was estimated from reference gene primer amplification. TCRdb keeps only in-frame clones here, not all; method: immunoSEQ multiplex PCR. V, J and clone size reflect that table, while D and trimming were determined from the DNA. The repertoire has some 89,000 clones, around four fifths of them found once; the top ten carry about 10%. Sequences were obtained from peripheral blood. The TCR was taken from a man aged 65 to 79 with acute or convalescent COVID-19. The V call is TRBV7-9, the J call TRBJ1-2, with D tentatively TRBD1 (6 bases). CDR3 sequence reads: CASSFRQASGYGYTF. The CDR3 region has the DNA TGTGCCAGCAGCTTCAGACAGGCCTCGGGGTATGGCTACACCTTC.